The rows below give T cell receptor beta chains drawn from one sample of a study of cytomegalovirus exposure and HLA in healthy donors. Clones were sequenced by immunoSEQ multiplex PCR, and TCRdb holds only the in-frame ones, with some missing. The sample comprises approximately 160,000 clones, approximately 67% of which are singletons, and just under 4.5% rests with the top ten. The sequencing sample was made of PBMCs. The receptors shown here come from a woman under 30 in good health and CMV-seropositive. The CDR3 runs from the conserved cysteine through the conserved F or W. A D gene is named only where the DNA matches it firmly. Clone size appears in some rows only: once, few, many, or a class for an expanded clone.

d_call	clone_size	j_call	v_call	cdr3_aa	cdr3_nt
TRBD1	NA	TRBJ2-7	TRBV9	CASSVGPTGAYEQYF	TGTGCCAGCAGCGTAGGGCCGACAGGGGCCTACGAGCAGTACTTC
NA	few	TRBJ1-1	TRBV29-1	CSVKKKQGTEAFF	TGCAGCGTCAAGAAAAAACAGGGCACTGAAGCTTTCTTT
TRBD1	NA	TRBJ1-2	TRBV4-1	CASSPGQGAYGYTF	TGCGCCAGCAGCCCCGGACAGGGGGCCTATGGCTACACCTTC
TRBD1	NA	TRBJ1-1	TRBV6-5	CASSYRGQGNTEAFF	TGTGCCAGCAGTTACCGGGGACAGGGTAACACTGAAGCTTTCTTT
NA	few	TRBJ2-5	TRBV5-8	CASSSQGIVTQYF	TGTGCCAGCAGCTCCCAGGGGATCGTGACCCAGTACTTC
NA	NA	TRBJ1-1	TRBV4-3	CASSQGGGATEAFF	TGCGCCAGCAGCCAAGGCGGGGGGGCCACTGAAGCTTTCTTT
TRBD2	NA	TRBJ2-3	TRBV9	CASSVLPGGGAYTQYF	TGTGCCAGCAGCGTACTCCCAGGCGGGGGGGCTTATACGCAGTATTTT
NA	NA	TRBJ2-1	TRBV5-1	CASSLAYPNEQFF	TGCGCCAGCAGCTTGGCCTATCCCAATGAGCAGTTCTTC
TRBD1	NA	TRBJ1-2	TRBV6-6	CASLRGQGVLGYTF	TGTGCCAGCCTCCGGGGACAGGGGGTTCTTGGCTACACCTTC
TRBD1	few	TRBJ1-2	TRBV27	CASSLVAQGSNYGYTF	TGTGCCAGCAGTTTAGTTGCACAGGGGTCGAACTATGGCTACACCTTC
NA	NA	TRBJ2-2	TRBV18	CASSPFLSAGMNTGELFF	TGTGCCAGCTCACCTTTTCTATCGGCGGGAATGAACACCGGGGAGCTGTTTTTT
TRBD2	NA	TRBJ2-3	TRBV4-3	CASSQRPPGAGGLTDTQYF	TGCGCCAGCAGCCAACGTCCGCCCGGAGCGGGGGGGCTCACAGATACGCAGTATTTT
NA	NA	TRBJ2-7	TRBV14	CASSQDGYEQYF	TGTGCCAGCAGCCAAGACGGGTACGAGCAGTACTTC
NA	NA	TRBJ2-7	TRBV27	CASSTGGAYEQYF	TGTGCCAGCTCAACAGGGGGGGCCTACGAGCAGTACTTC